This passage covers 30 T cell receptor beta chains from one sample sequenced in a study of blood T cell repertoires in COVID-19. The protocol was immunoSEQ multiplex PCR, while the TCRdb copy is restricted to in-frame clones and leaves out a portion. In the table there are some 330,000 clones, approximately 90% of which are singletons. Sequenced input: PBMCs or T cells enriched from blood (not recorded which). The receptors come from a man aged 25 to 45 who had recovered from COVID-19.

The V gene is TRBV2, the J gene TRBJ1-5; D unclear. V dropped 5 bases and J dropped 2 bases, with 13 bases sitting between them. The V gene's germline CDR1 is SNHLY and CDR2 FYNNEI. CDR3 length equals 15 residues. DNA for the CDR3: TGTGCCAGCAGTCTCATAAGGCAGGGCAATCAGCCCCAGCATTTT. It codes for CASSLIRQGNQPQHF.

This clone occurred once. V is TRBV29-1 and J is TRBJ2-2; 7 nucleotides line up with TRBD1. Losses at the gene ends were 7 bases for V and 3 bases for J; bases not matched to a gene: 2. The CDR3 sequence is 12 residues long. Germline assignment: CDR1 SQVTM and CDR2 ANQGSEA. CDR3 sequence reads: CSADRDTGELFF. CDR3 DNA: TGCAGCGCAGACAGGGACACCGGGGAGCTGTTTTTT.

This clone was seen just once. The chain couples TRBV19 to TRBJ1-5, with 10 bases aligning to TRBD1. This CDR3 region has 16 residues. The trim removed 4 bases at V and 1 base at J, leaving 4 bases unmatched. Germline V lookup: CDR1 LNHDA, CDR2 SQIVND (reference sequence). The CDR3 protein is CASSRQGARSNQPQHF. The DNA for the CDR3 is TGTGCCAGTAGTAGACAGGGGGCTCGGAGCAATCAGCCCCAGCATTTT.

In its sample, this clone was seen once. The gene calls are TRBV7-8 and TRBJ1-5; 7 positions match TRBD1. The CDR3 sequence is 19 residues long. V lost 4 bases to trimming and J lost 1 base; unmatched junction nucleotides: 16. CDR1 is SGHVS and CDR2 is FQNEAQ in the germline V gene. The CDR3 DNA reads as TGTGCCAGCAGCTCCCCCCTAAGGAACAGGGGAATGAGCAATCAGCCCCAGCATTTT. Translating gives CASSSPLRNRGMSNQPQHF.

The CDR3 DNA reads as TGTGCCAGCAGTCGACAGGGCGGGTACGAGCAGTACTTC. Translated: CASSRQGGYEQYF. The rearrangement joins TRBV2 to TRBJ2-7; TRBD1 matches at 7 bases. Germline CDR1 reads SNHLY; CDR2 reads FYNNEI. V trimming: 5 bases; J trimming: 4 bases; junction bases outside the gene matches: 5. This CDR3 is built from 13 residues.

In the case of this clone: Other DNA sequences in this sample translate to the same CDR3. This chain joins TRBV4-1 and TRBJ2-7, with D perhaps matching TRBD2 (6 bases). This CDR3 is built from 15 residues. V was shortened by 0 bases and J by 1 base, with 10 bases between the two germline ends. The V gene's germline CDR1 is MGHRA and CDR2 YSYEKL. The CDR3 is CASSQEGTGSYEQYF. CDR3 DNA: TGCGCCAGCAGCCAAGAGGGGACTGGGTCCTACGAGCAGTACTTC.

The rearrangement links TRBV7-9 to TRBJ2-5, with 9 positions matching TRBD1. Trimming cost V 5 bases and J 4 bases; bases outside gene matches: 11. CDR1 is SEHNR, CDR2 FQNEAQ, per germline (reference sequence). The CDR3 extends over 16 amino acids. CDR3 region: CASSIDRGRSGETQYF. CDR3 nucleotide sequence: TGTGCCAGCAGCATAGACAGGGGGAGGTCGGGAGAGACCCAGTACTTC.

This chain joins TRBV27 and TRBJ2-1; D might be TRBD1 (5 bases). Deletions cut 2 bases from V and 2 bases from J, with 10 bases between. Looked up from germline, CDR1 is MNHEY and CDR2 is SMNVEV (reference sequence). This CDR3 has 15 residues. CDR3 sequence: CASSLGQGPYNEQFF. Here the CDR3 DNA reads TGTGCCAGCAGTTTAGGCCAGGGCCCCTACAATGAGCAGTTCTTC.

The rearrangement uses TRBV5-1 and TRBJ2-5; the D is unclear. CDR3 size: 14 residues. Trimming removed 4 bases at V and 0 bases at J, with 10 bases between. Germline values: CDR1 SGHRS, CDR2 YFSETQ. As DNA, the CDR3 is TGCGCCAGCAGCGTTGCCGGTAACCAAGAGACCCAGTACTTC. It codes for CASSVAGNQETQYF. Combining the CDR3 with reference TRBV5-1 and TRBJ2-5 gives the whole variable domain KAGVTQTPRYLIKTRGQQVTLSCSPISGHRSVSWYQQTPGQGLQFLFEYFSETQRNKGNFPGRFSGRQFSNSRSEMNVSTLELGDSALYLCASSVAGNQETQYFGPGTRLLVL.

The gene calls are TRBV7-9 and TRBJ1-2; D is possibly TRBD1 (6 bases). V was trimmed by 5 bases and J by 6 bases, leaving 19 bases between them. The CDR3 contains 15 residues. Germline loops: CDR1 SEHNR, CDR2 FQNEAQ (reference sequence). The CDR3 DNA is TGTGCCAGCAGCCTGGGACAAGTCGATCTGGATGGCTACACCTTC. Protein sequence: CASSLGQVDLDGYTF. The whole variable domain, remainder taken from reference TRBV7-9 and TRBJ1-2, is DTGVSQNPRHKITKRGQNVTFRCDPISEHNRLYWYRQTLGQGPEFLTYFQNEAQLEKSRLLSDRFSAERPKGSFSTLEIQRTEQGDSAMYLCASSLGQVDLDGYTFGSGTRLTVV.

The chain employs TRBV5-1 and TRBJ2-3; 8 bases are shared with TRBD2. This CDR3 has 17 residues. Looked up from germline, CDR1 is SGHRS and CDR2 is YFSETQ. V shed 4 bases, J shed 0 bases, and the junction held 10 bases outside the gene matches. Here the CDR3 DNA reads TGCGCCAGCAGCCAACAGGTAGCGGGAACGAGCACAGATACGCAGTATTTT. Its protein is CASSQQVAGTSTDTQYF.

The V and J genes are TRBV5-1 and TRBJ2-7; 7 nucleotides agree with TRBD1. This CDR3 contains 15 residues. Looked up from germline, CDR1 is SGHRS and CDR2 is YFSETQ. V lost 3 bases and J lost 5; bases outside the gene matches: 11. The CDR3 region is CASSSIPGQFNEQYF. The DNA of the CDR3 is TGCGCCAGCAGCTCAATCCCGGGACAGTTCAACGAGCAGTACTTC.

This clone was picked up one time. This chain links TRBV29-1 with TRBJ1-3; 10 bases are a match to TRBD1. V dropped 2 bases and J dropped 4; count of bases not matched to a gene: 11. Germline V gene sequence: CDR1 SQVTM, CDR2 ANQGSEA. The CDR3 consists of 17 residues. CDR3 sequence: CSVENRAGQGIGNTIYF. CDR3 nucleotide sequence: TGCAGCGTTGAAAATCGGGCGGGACAGGGGATCGGAAACACCATATATTTT.

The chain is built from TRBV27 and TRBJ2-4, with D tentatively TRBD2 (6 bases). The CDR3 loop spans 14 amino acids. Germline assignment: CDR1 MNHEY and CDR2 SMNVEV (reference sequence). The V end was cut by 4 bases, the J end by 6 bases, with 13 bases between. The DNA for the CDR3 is TGTGCCAGCAGTTACGGACCGCGGGGAAACATTCAGTACTTC. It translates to CASSYGPRGNIQYF.

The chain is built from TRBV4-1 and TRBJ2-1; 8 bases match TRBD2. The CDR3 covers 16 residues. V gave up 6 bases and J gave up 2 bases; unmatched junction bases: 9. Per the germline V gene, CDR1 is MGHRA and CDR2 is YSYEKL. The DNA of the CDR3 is TGCGCCAGCAGATACGAGCGGGAGACGACCTACAATGAGCAGTTCTTC. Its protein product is CASRYERETTYNEQFF.

The CDR3 DNA reads TGCAGCGTTGAATTGGGACAGGGGGCCGGCGGGAGGGCCTACGAGCAGTACTTC. Amino acid sequence: CSVELGQGAGGRAYEQYF. The chain carries TRBV29-1 and TRBJ2-7; the match to TRBD1 covers 12 bases. This CDR3 comprises 18 residues. Trimming cost V 2 bases and J 2 bases; bases outside gene matches: 13. Germline V CDR1 and CDR2: SQVTM, ANQGSEA.

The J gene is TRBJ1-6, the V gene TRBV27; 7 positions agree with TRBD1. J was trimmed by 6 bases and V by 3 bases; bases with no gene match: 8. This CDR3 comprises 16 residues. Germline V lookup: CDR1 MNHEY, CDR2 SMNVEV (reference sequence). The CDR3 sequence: CASSLPPGQPNSPLHF. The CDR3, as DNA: TGTGCCAGCAGTTTGCCCCCGGGACAGCCTAATTCACCCCTCCACTTT.

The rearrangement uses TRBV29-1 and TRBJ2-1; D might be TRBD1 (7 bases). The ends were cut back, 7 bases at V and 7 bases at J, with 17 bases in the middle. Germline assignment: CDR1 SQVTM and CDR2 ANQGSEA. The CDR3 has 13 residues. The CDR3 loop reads CSASTRGVNEQFF. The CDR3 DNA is TGCAGCGCCTCAACCAGGGGGGTAAATGAGCAGTTCTTC.

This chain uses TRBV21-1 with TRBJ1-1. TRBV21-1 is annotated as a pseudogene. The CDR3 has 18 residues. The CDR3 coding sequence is TGTGCCAGCAGCAAAGCGAGGAGGACCCTAACCCTGCACACTGAAGCTTTCTTT. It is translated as CASSKARRTLTLHTEAFF.

The CDR3 is CASSLYLRGVGEAFF. In DNA, the CDR3 is TGTGCCAGCAGTTTATACCTCAGGGGGGTTGGTGAAGCTTTCTTT. V gene TRBV28 combines with J gene TRBJ1-1; 7 bases match TRBD1. The germline CDR1 and CDR2 sequences are MDHEN and SYDVKM. V was pared by 1 base and J by 7 bases, with 9 bases of the junction left unmatched. The CDR3 loop spans 15 amino acids. Complete variable domain (other parts from reference TRBV28 and TRBJ1-1): DVKVTQSSRYLVKRTGEKVFLECVQDMDHENMFWYRQDPGLGLRLIYFSYDVKMKEKGDIPEGYSVSREKKERFSLILESASTNQTSMYLCASSLYLRGVGEAFFGQGTRLTVV.

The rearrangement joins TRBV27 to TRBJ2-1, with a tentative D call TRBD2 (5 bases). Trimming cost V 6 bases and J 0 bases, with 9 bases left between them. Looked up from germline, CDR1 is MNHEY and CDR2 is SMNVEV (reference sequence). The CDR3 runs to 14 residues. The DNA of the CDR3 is TGTGCCAGCAGCGGGAAGAGCTCCTACAATGAGCAGTTCTTC. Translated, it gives CASSGKSSYNEQFF.

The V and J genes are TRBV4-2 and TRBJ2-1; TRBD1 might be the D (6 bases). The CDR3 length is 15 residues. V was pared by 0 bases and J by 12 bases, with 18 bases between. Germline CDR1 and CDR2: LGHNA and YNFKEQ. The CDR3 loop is CASSQDATGPKGQFF. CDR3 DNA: TGTGCCAGCAGCCAAGATGCGACAGGTCCAAAGGGGCAGTTCTTC.

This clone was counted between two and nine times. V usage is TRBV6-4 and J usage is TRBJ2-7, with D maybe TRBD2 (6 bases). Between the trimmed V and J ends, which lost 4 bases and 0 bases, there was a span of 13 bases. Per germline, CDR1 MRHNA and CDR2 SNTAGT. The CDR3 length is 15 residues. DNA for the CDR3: TGTGCCAGCAGTGTTGGCCCGGGAGACTCCTACGAGCAGTACTTC. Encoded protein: CASSVGPGDSYEQYF.

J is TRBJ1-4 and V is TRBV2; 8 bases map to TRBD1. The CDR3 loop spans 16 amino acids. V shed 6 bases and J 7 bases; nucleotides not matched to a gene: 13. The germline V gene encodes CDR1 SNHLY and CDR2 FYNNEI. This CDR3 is CASRVRYRGSAEKLFF. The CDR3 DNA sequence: TGTGCCAGCAGAGTCCGATACAGGGGGTCGGCTGAAAAACTGTTTTTT.

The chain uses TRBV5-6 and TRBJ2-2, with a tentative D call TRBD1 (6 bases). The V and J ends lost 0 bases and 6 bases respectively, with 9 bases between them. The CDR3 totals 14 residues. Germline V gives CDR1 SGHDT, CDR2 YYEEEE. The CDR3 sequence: CASSLAPGAGELFF. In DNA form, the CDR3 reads TGTGCCAGCAGCTTGGCTCCAGGGGCCGGGGAGCTGTTTTTT.

This CDR3 reads CASSDSGGGDTQYF. The CDR3 DNA reads TGTGCCAGCAGTGACTCCGGGGGGGGAGATACGCAGTATTTT. The chain is built from TRBV6-4 and TRBJ2-3, with TRBD2 matching over 8 bases. The V gene end was trimmed by 0 bases and the J gene end by 5 bases; junction bases not matched to a gene: 1. The CDR3 loop spans 14 amino acids. The V gene's germline CDR1 is MRHNA and CDR2 SNTAGT.

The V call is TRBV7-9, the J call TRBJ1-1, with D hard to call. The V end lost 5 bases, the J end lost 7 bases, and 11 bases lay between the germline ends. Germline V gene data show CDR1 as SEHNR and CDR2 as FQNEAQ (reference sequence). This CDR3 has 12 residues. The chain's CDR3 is CASSPLRGEAFF. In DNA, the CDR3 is TGTGCCAGCAGCCCCCTCCGGGGTGAAGCTTTCTTT.

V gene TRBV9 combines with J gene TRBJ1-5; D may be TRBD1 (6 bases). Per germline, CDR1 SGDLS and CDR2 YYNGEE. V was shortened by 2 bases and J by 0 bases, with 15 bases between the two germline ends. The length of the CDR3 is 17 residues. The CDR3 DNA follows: TGTGCCAGCAGCGTCCCCGGGACACTCAATAGCAATCAGCCCCAGCATTTT. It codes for CASSVPGTLNSNQPQHF.

CDR3 in amino acids: CSVAKDSLNTEAFF. The CDR3 region has the DNA TGCAGCGTTGCTAAGGACAGCCTGAACACTGAAGCTTTCTTT. The rearrangement links TRBV29-1 to TRBJ1-1, with D perhaps matching TRBD1 (6 bases). CDR1 and CDR2 from the germline V gene are SQVTM and ANQGSEA. V was cut by 4 bases and J by 0 bases, with 12 bases left in between. CDR3 size: 14 residues.

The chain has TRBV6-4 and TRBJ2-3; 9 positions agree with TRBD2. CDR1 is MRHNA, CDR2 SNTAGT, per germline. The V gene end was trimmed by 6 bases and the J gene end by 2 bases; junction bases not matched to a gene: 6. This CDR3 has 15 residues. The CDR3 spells CASRMTSGFTDTQYF. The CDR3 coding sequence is TGTGCCAGCAGGATGACTAGCGGATTCACAGATACGCAGTATTTT.